The sequence of this T cell receptor beta chain was determined in a study of cytomegalovirus exposure and HLA in healthy donors. Study details: Roughly 85 million unique TCRs from HLA-typed donors were held in an early release of data.

The primer mix had 60 Vbeta and 13 Jbeta primers. Clones were read by immunoSEQ multiplex PCR, and TCRdb kept only the in-frame ones, dropping some. The table records approximately 220,000 clones, about 75% of them present only once. The CDR3 spans 16 residues. V lost 1 base to trimming and J lost 3 bases; unmatched junction nucleotides: 7. CDR1 and CDR2 (germline): GTSNPN, SVGIG (reference sequence). The clonotype originates from a man younger than 35 in good health and CMV-seronegative. The chain links TRBV30 to TRBJ2-2, with 8 bases aligning to TRBD2. Source material: PBMCs. CDR3 DNA sequence: TGTGCCTGGAGTGGATCGGGACTAGAGGACACCGGGGAGCTGTTTTTT. Amino acid sequence: CAWSGSGLEDTGELFF.